The 2 T cell receptor beta chains below all came from one sample that was sequenced in a study of T cells in Graves' hyperthyroidism and ophthalmopathy. TCR beta CDR3 regions were amplified from RNA. The HTBI primer set drove a first-round RT-PCR of the TCR CDR3. TCRdb redid the calling of the multiplex PCR reads with MiXCR, one entry per CDR3 protein. The data show 490,000 or so distinct CDR3 sequences, about 46% seen once. Sequenced material: peripheral blood or thyroid tissue (not recorded which). Source of these receptors: an adult woman with Graves' disease, either hyperthyroidism or ophthalmopathy (not recorded which).

The CDR3 region is CASNHMGAGRQPQHF. DNA of the CDR3: TGTGCCAGCAACCATATGGGGGCAGGGCGGCAGCCCCAGCATTTT. The chain is built from TRBV6-4 and TRBJ1-5; TRBD1 might be the D (6 bases). This CDR3 comprises 15 residues. Germline values: CDR1 MRHNA, CDR2 SNTAGT. Trimming stripped 7 bases from V and 7 bases from J, with 20 bases between.

This clonotype was seen ten or more times. The chain is built from TRBV5-1 and TRBJ2-5; D may be TRBD1 or TRBD2 (5 bases each). CDR3 length equals 12 residues. Per the germline V gene, CDR1 is SGHRS and CDR2 is YFSETQ. The V and J ends lost 7 bases and 9 bases respectively, with 16 bases between them. The CDR3 spells CASPRGYRAQYF. CDR3 sequence (DNA): TGCGCCAGCCCGAGGGGATATAGGGCCCAGTACTTC.